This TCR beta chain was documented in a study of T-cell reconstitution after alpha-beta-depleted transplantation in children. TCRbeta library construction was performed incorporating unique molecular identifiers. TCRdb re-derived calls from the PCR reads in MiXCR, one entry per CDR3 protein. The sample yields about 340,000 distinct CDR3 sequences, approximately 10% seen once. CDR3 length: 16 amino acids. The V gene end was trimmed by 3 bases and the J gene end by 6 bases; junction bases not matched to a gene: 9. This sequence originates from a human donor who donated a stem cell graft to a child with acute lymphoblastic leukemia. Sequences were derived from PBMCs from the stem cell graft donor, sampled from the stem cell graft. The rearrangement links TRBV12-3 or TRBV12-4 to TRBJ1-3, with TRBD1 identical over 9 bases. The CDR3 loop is CASSFHYGQGPNTIYF. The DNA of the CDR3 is TGTGCCAGCAGTTTCCACTACGGACAGGGGCCAAACACCATATATTTT.